Listed below are T cell receptor beta chains from one sample, sequenced in a study of T-cell reconstitution after alpha-beta-depleted transplantation in children. TCRdb re-called the PCR reads through MiXCR, storing one row per CDR3 protein. Counted here are around 960,000 distinct CDR3 sequences, about 26% occurring once; the ten biggest clones make up around 30%. This specimen consisted of PBMCs, mostly from graft donor cells, obtained 360 days after TCRalphabeta/CD19-depleted stem cell transplant. Every receptor here comes from a boy less than two years old who had a stem cell transplant for SCID, so the T cells may come from the graft donor. Each CDR3 is given with its conserved first and last residue. Each record gives: clone size, D gene, V gene, J gene, CDR3 protein, CDR3 DNA. The D gene is left open where the match is weak. Clone size is shown for a subset of rows, as once, few, many or a class of expanded clone.

abundance: NA; d_gene: TRBD1; v_gene: TRBV10-3; j_gene: TRBJ2-5; CDR3aa: CAISGTGRRETQYF; CDR3nt: TGTGCCATCAGCGGGACAGGTCGGAGGGAGACCCAGTACTTC
abundance: few; d_gene: NA; v_gene: TRBV21-1; j_gene: TRBJ1-1; CDR3aa: CASSRGTGLYTEAFF; CDR3nt: TGTGCCAGCAGCAGGGGGACAGGGCTATACACTGAAGCTTTCTTT
abundance: NA; d_gene: NA; v_gene: TRBV20-1; j_gene: TRBJ2-3; CDR3aa: CSARGVWGSPTDTQYF; CDR3nt: TGCAGTGCTAGGGGGGTTTGGGGGTCCCCGACAGATACGCAGTATTTT
abundance: NA; d_gene: NA; v_gene: TRBV4-1; j_gene: TRBJ1-5; CDR3aa: CASSLKYYSGRGQPQHF; CDR3nt: TGCGCCAGCAGCCTCAAATACTACTCAGGGCGTGGACAGCCCCAGCATTTT
abundance: NA; d_gene: NA; v_gene: TRBV15; j_gene: TRBJ2-1; CDR3aa: CATSRDWRRLNNEQFF; CDR3nt: TGTGCCACCAGCAGAGATTGGAGGCGGTTGAACAATGAGCAGTTCTTC
abundance: few; d_gene: TRBD2; v_gene: TRBV6-1; j_gene: TRBJ2-3; CDR3aa: CASSRRLAGGQDTQYF; CDR3nt: TGTGCCAGCAGTCGTCGACTAGCGGGGGGGCAAGATACGCAGTATTTT
abundance: NA; d_gene: NA; v_gene: TRBV5-1; j_gene: TRBJ1-6; CDR3aa: CASSLAAFYNSPLHF; CDR3nt: TGCGCCAGCAGCTTGGCAGCCTTCTATAATTCACCCCTCCACTTT
abundance: few; d_gene: NA; v_gene: TRBV9; j_gene: TRBJ1-5; CDR3aa: CASSAQGLDNQPQHF; CDR3nt: TGTGCCAGCAGCGCACAGGGTCTCGACAATCAGCCCCAGCATTTT
abundance: few; d_gene: NA; v_gene: TRBV12-3/TRBV12-4; j_gene: TRBJ2-1; CDR3aa: CASSFRGNNEQFF; CDR3nt: TGTGCCAGCAGTTTTCGGGGTAACAATGAGCAGTTCTTC
abundance: NA; d_gene: TRBD2; v_gene: TRBV10-3; j_gene: TRBJ2-1; CDR3aa: CAISELATRAGEHNEQFF; CDR3nt: TGTGCCATCAGTGAGTTAGCTACACGGGCGGGGGAACACAATGAGCAGTTCTTC
abundance: few; d_gene: NA; v_gene: TRBV20-1; j_gene: TRBJ2-1; CDR3aa: CSARDRQFYNEQFF; CDR3nt: TGCAGTGCTAGAGATCGACAGTTCTACAATGAGCAGTTCTTC
abundance: NA; d_gene: TRBD2; v_gene: TRBV7-3; j_gene: TRBJ2-5; CDR3aa: CASSEGRGGFETQYF; CDR3nt: TGTGCCAGCAGCGAGGGACGGGGGGGGTTTGAGACCCAGTACTTC
abundance: NA; d_gene: TRBD2; v_gene: TRBV6-2/TRBV6-3; j_gene: TRBJ2-3; CDR3aa: CAISSPSGGDLDTQYF; CDR3nt: TGTGCCATCAGTTCCCCGAGCGGGGGGGACTTGGATACGCAGTATTTT
abundance: NA; d_gene: NA; v_gene: TRBV12-3/TRBV12-4; j_gene: TRBJ2-5; CDR3aa: CASSIQKETQYF; CDR3nt: TGTGCCAGCAGTATACAGAAAGAGACCCAGTACTTC
abundance: NA; d_gene: TRBD1; v_gene: TRBV28; j_gene: TRBJ2-3; CDR3aa: CASSRIGTGRADTQYF; CDR3nt: TGTGCCAGCAGTAGGATAGGGACAGGGAGGGCAGATACGCAGTATTTT
abundance: NA; d_gene: NA; v_gene: TRBV6-2/TRBV6-3; j_gene: TRBJ2-1; CDR3aa: CASVWTGYNEQFF; CDR3nt: TGTGCCAGCGTCTGGACGGGGTACAATGAGCAGTTCTTC
abundance: few; d_gene: NA; v_gene: TRBV28; j_gene: TRBJ2-4; CDR3aa: CASSLTRGRNIQYF; CDR3nt: TGTGCCAGCAGTTTGACCCGGGGACGGAACATTCAGTACTTC
abundance: once; d_gene: NA; v_gene: TRBV18; j_gene: TRBJ2-7; CDR3aa: CASSVLPGPFSYEQYF; CDR3nt: TGTGCCAGCTCAGTACTTCCGGGTCCATTCTCCTACGAGCAGTACTTC
abundance: NA; d_gene: TRBD1; v_gene: TRBV29-1; j_gene: TRBJ2-2; CDR3aa: CSGGQGAGELFF; CDR3nt: TGCAGCGGGGGACAGGGGGCCGGGGAGCTGTTTTTT
abundance: few; d_gene: NA; v_gene: TRBV7-2; j_gene: TRBJ2-5; CDR3aa: CASSSRPPGNQETQYF; CDR3nt: TGTGCCAGCAGCTCAAGGCCCCCGGGGAACCAAGAGACCCAGTACTTC
abundance: NA; d_gene: TRBD2; v_gene: TRBV27; j_gene: TRBJ2-1; CDR3aa: CASSLSGSGGLGNEQFF; CDR3nt: TGTGCCAGCAGTTTATCCGGTAGCGGGGGGCTTGGAAATGAGCAGTTCTTC
abundance: NA; d_gene: TRBD1; v_gene: TRBV19; j_gene: TRBJ1-1; CDR3aa: CASSIRGQQNTEAFF; CDR3nt: TGTGCCAGTAGTATACGGGGACAGCAGAACACTGAAGCTTTCTTT
abundance: NA; d_gene: TRBD2; v_gene: TRBV9; j_gene: TRBJ2-3; CDR3aa: CASSVRPLAGEVTDTQYF; CDR3nt: TGTGCCAGCAGCGTCAGACCTCTAGCGGGGGAGGTCACAGATACGCAGTATTTT
abundance: NA; d_gene: NA; v_gene: TRBV7-9; j_gene: TRBJ2-1; CDR3aa: CASSRPLLTASYNEQFF; CDR3nt: TGTGCCAGCAGCCGACCCTTATTGACAGCTTCCTACAATGAGCAGTTCTTC
abundance: NA; d_gene: TRBD2; v_gene: TRBV12-3/TRBV12-4; j_gene: TRBJ2-5; CDR3aa: CASTQFGGETQYF; CDR3nt: TGTGCCAGCACCCAATTCGGGGGGGAGACCCAGTACTTC
abundance: NA; d_gene: TRBD1; v_gene: TRBV12-3/TRBV12-4; j_gene: TRBJ2-1; CDR3aa: CASRTGTGYNEQFF; CDR3nt: TGTGCCAGCAGAACCGGGACAGGGTACAATGAGCAGTTCTTC
abundance: NA; d_gene: NA; v_gene: TRBV19; j_gene: TRBJ1-1; CDR3aa: CASSMWGVGTEAFF; CDR3nt: TGTGCCAGTAGTATGTGGGGGGTAGGTACTGAAGCTTTCTTT
abundance: NA; d_gene: NA; v_gene: TRBV12-3/TRBV12-4; j_gene: TRBJ2-7; CDR3aa: CASSLLHSSYEQYF; CDR3nt: TGTGCCAGCAGTTTGCTCCATAGCTCCTACGAGCAGTACTTC
abundance: NA; d_gene: TRBD2; v_gene: TRBV11-2; j_gene: TRBJ2-2; CDR3aa: CASSLVWLAGITNTGELFF; CDR3nt: TGTGCCAGCAGCTTAGTTTGGCTAGCGGGGATAACGAACACCGGGGAGCTGTTTTTT
abundance: NA; d_gene: TRBD1; v_gene: TRBV12-3/TRBV12-4; j_gene: TRBJ2-5; CDR3aa: CASRQGAPETQYF; CDR3nt: TGTGCCAGCAGACAGGGGGCGCCCGAGACCCAGTACTTC
abundance: few; d_gene: NA; v_gene: TRBV5-1; j_gene: TRBJ2-2; CDR3aa: CASSFGVAAGELFF; CDR3nt: TGCGCCAGCAGCTTCGGAGTAGCTGCCGGGGAGCTGTTTTTT
abundance: few; d_gene: TRBD2; v_gene: TRBV19; j_gene: TRBJ2-3; CDR3aa: CASKVAGILADTQYF; CDR3nt: TGTGCCAGTAAGGTAGCGGGGATCCTGGCAGATACGCAGTATTTT
abundance: NA; d_gene: TRBD1; v_gene: TRBV7-9; j_gene: TRBJ1-2; CDR3aa: CASSGTGAHLTNYGYTF; CDR3nt: TGTGCCAGCAGCGGCACAGGGGCTCACCTTACTAACTATGGCTACACCTTC
abundance: NA; d_gene: TRBD1; v_gene: TRBV20-1; j_gene: TRBJ1-5; CDR3aa: CSARGQGRFNQPQHF; CDR3nt: TGCAGTGCTAGGGGACAGGGGAGGTTCAATCAGCCCCAGCATTTT
abundance: few; d_gene: NA; v_gene: TRBV29-1; j_gene: TRBJ1-2; CDR3aa: CSVLWTVKDGYTF; CDR3nt: TGCAGCGTTCTCTGGACAGTAAAGGATGGCTACACCTTC
abundance: few; d_gene: NA; v_gene: TRBV29-1; j_gene: TRBJ2-1; CDR3aa: CSARGSHASKVNEQFF; CDR3nt: TGCAGCGCCCGAGGTAGCCATGCTTCTAAAGTCAATGAGCAGTTCTTC
abundance: NA; d_gene: NA; v_gene: TRBV15; j_gene: TRBJ2-5; CDR3aa: CATSRDRIRNQETQYF; CDR3nt: TGTGCCACCAGCAGAGATAGAATCAGGAACCAAGAGACCCAGTACTTC
abundance: NA; d_gene: TRBD1; v_gene: TRBV6-2/TRBV6-3; j_gene: TRBJ1-5; CDR3aa: CASSQYTGTGFNQPQHF; CDR3nt: TGTGCCAGCAGTCAATACACCGGGACAGGGTTCAATCAGCCCCAGCATTTT
abundance: few; d_gene: NA; v_gene: TRBV12-3/TRBV12-4; j_gene: TRBJ2-2; CDR3aa: CASSPPRTLRDGELFF; CDR3nt: TGTGCCAGCAGTCCCCCTCGGACTCTTCGGGACGGGGAGCTGTTTTTT
abundance: NA; d_gene: NA; v_gene: TRBV20-1; j_gene: TRBJ2-7; CDR3aa: CSAIPGAPENSYEQYF; CDR3nt: TGCAGTGCCATCCCCGGGGCGCCCGAAAACTCCTACGAGCAGTACTTC
abundance: few; d_gene: NA; v_gene: TRBV11-2; j_gene: TRBJ2-1; CDR3aa: CASSLADPNEQFF; CDR3nt: TGTGCCAGCAGCTTAGCGGACCCCAATGAGCAGTTCTTC
abundance: few; d_gene: NA; v_gene: TRBV20-1; j_gene: TRBJ2-7; CDR3aa: CSAIQGSSLYEQYF; CDR3nt: TGCAGTGCTATTCAGGGGTCCTCCCTCTACGAGCAGTACTTC
abundance: few; d_gene: TRBD1; v_gene: TRBV12-3/TRBV12-4; j_gene: TRBJ1-5; CDR3aa: CASRPNRGGNQPQHF; CDR3nt: TGTGCCAGCAGACCGAACAGGGGAGGTAATCAGCCCCAGCATTTT
abundance: NA; d_gene: NA; v_gene: TRBV2; j_gene: TRBJ2-3; CDR3aa: CASSKQGPQDTQYF; CDR3nt: TGTGCCAGCAGCAAACAGGGCCCACAAGATACGCAGTATTTT
abundance: few; d_gene: NA; v_gene: TRBV20-1; j_gene: TRBJ1-2; CDR3aa: CSARTFPEYGYTF; CDR3nt: TGCAGTGCGAGGACCTTCCCGGAGTATGGCTACACCTTC
abundance: NA; d_gene: NA; v_gene: TRBV28; j_gene: TRBJ2-7; CDR3aa: CASGPSTYEQYF; CDR3nt: TGTGCCAGCGGCCCCAGCACCTACGAGCAGTACTTC
abundance: NA; d_gene: TRBD1; v_gene: TRBV12-3/TRBV12-4; j_gene: TRBJ1-1; CDR3aa: CASSSWDSPLGITEAFF; CDR3nt: TGTGCCAGCAGTTCGTGGGACAGCCCTCTGGGGATTACTGAAGCTTTCTTT
abundance: NA; d_gene: NA; v_gene: TRBV4-2; j_gene: TRBJ2-1; CDR3aa: CASSQQGSGIDEQFF; CDR3nt: TGTGCCAGCAGCCAGCAAGGGTCGGGAATTGATGAGCAGTTCTTC
abundance: many; d_gene: TRBD1; v_gene: TRBV18; j_gene: TRBJ1-1; CDR3aa: CASSLGQDTEAFF; CDR3nt: TGTGCCAGCTCACTGGGACAGGACACTGAAGCTTTCTTT
abundance: NA; d_gene: TRBD2; v_gene: TRBV20-1; j_gene: TRBJ2-7; CDR3aa: CSAGSGEIYEQYF; CDR3nt: TGCAGTGCCGGTAGCGGGGAGATCTACGAGCAGTACTTC